Sequencing of this TCR beta chain was carried out in a study of blood T cell repertoires in COVID-19. Study in general: T cells, B-cell-depleted T cells, or PBMCs provided the cDNA or gDNA that served as material.

Measured with immunoSEQ multiplex PCR; TCRdb has only the in-frame clones, and not every one. The data show about 180,000 clones, with 80% to 90% seen just once and roughly 9% held by the top ten. CDR3 size: 16 residues. J lost 0 bases, V lost 1 base, and 5 bases had no gene match. The germline CDR1 and CDR2 sequences are LGHDT and YNNKEL (reference sequence). The recovered donors of Cohort 3 showed two negative PCRs, clearance, or symptom resolution. This clonotype was sampled from a woman aged 18 to 35 who had recovered from COVID-19. Sequenced material: PBMCs or T cells enriched from blood (not recorded which). This chain connects TRBV3-1 (or the pseudogene TRBV3-2) to TRBJ2-7; 8 bases fit TRBD1. The CDR3 DNA sequence: TGTGCCAGCAGCCAAGGGGTCGGGACAGGCTCCTACGAGCAGTACTTC. Amino acid sequence: CASSQGVGTGSYEQYF.